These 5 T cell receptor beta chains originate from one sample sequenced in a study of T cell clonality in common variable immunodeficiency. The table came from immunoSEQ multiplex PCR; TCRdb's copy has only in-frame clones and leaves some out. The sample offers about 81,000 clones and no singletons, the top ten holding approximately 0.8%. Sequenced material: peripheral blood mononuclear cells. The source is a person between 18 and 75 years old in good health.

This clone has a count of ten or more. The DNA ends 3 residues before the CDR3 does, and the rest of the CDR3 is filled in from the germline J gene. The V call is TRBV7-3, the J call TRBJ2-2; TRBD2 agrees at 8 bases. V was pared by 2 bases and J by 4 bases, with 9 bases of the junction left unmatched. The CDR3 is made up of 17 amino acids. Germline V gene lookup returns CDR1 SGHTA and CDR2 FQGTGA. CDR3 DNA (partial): TGTGCCAGCAGCTTACCCGGTCTAGCGGGTATCACCGGGGAG. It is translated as CASSLPGLAGITGE. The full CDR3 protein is CASSLPGLAGITGELFF.

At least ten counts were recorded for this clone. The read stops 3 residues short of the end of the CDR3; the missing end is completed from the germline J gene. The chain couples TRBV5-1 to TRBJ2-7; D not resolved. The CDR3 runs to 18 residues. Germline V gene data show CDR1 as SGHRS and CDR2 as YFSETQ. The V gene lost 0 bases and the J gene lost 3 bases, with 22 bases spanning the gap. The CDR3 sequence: CASSLDGRVATLNYEQYF. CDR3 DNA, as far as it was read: TGCGCCAGCAGCTTGGATGGCAGAGTAGCCACCCTAAACTACGAG. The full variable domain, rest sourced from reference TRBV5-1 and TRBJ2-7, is KAGVTQTPRYLIKTRGQQVTLSCSPISGHRSVSWYQQTPGQGLQFLFEYFSETQRNKGNFPGRFSGRQFSNSRSEMNVSTLELGDSALYLCASSLDGRVATLNYEQYFGPGTRLTVT.

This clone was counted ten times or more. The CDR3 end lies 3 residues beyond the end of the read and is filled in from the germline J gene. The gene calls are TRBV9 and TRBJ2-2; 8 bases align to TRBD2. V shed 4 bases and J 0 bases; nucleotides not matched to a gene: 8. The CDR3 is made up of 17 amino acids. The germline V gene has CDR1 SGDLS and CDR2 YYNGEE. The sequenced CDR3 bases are TGTGCCAGCAGCAGCCCGGGAGGGGGGGCGAACACCGGGGAG. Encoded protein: CASSSPGGGANTGE. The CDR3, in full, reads CASSSPGGGANTGELFF.

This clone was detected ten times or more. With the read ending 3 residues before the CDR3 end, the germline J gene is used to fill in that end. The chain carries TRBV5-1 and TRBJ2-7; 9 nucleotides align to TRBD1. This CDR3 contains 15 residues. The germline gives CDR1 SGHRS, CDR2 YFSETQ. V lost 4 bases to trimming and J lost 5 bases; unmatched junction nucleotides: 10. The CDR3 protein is CASSGSTGGVDEQYF. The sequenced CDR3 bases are TGCGCCAGCAGCGGATCAACAGGGGGCGTGGACGAG.

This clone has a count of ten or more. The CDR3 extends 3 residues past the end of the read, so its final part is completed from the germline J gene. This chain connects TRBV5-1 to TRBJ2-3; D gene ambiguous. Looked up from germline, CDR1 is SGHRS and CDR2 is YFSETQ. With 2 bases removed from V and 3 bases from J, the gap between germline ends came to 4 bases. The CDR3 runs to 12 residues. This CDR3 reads CASSLRTDTQYF. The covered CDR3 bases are TGCGCCAGCAGCTTAAGGACAGATACG. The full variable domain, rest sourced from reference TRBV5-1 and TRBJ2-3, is KAGVTQTPRYLIKTRGQQVTLSCSPISGHRSVSWYQQTPGQGLQFLFEYFSETQRNKGNFPGRFSGRQFSNSRSEMNVSTLELGDSALYLCASSLRTDTQYFGPGTRLTVL.